The next 4 T cell receptor beta chains were all read from a single sample in a study of cytomegalovirus exposure and HLA in healthy donors. This PCR relied on a set of 60 Vbeta primers and 13 Jbeta primers. Some clones are missing from TCRdb's copy, which holds only in-frame ones; the method was immunoSEQ multiplex PCR. Of around 200,000 clones listed, 75% to 85% are singletons. Specimen: PBMCs. The receptors stem from a woman in her fifties or sixties in good health and CMV-seropositive.

This clone appeared once. The chain combines TRBV6-5 with TRBJ1-1, with 7 nucleotides matching TRBD1. Germline V CDR1 and CDR2: MNHEY, SVGAGI. The CDR3 totals 14 residues. V was clipped by 4 bases and J by 3 bases; unmatched bases: 5. This CDR3 reads CASSLRGRYTEAFF. The DNA of the CDR3 is TGTGCCAGCAGTTTGAGGGGGCGTTACACTGAAGCTTTCTTT.

V usage is TRBV4-2 and J usage is TRBJ2-1; 7 bases agree with TRBD2. The CDR3 spans 16 residues. V gave up 4 bases and J gave up 0 bases; unmatched junction bases: 6. In germline, CDR1 is LGHNA, CDR2 YNFKEQ. The CDR3 reads CASSPHLAVSYNEQFF. CDR3 in DNA: TGTGCCAGCAGCCCGCACCTAGCGGTCTCCTACAATGAGCAGTTCTTC.

This clone showed up just a few times. The V and J genes are TRBV4-1 and TRBJ2-5, with D possibly being TRBD2 (5 bases). The CDR3 consists of 14 residues. V shed 1 base and J shed 7 bases, with 13 bases lying between them. Germline CDR1 is MGHRA and CDR2 is YSYEKL. The CDR3: CASSQVLARGTQYF. The CDR3 DNA sequence: TGCGCCAGCAGCCAAGTTCTAGCTCGGGGGACCCAGTACTTC.

As for this clone: Other DNA sequences of this sample code for an identical CDR3. The chain couples TRBV7-2 to TRBJ1-2, with 9 bases identical to TRBD1. The CDR3 contains 14 residues. Looked up from germline, CDR1 is SGHTA and CDR2 is FQGNSA. The ends lost 5 bases at V and 2 bases at J; junction bases unmatched: 3. The CDR3 DNA reads as TGTGCCAGCAGCCTCGGACAGGGGAACTATGGCTACACCTTC. Protein product: CASSLGQGNYGYTF.